What follows describes a single T cell receptor beta chain. This receptor's antigen is unknown. There are no base qualities to consult, and no much larger clone falls within one base. These data belong to a study of blood T cell repertoires in COVID-19 (dated by TCRdb to about 2020). With respect to the entire study: Samples covering the acute and convalescent phases of COVID-19 were provided by collaborators in the United States, Italy and Spain. The repertoires were made available in a free public database intended to serve as a resource for research on the immune response to SARS-CoV-2. Samples came from the ongoing ImmuneRACE study (first 160 participants) plus 1,254 subjects from 6 global collaborators. Subjects who had been exposed to COVID-19, were actively infected with it, or had recovered from it provided the deeply sampled blood TCRbeta repertoires that made up the dataset. Where available, HLA class I and class II types were taken from metadata supplied by the sample provider and were not determined by assay-based typing. Nearly every sample came with metadata listing a de-identified subject ID, COVID-19 status, age in years and sex. The prospective study material was composed of cDNA or gDNA derived from T cells, B-cell-depleted T cells, or PBMCs.

The CDR3, cysteine through phenylalanine, is 15 amino acids long. The read is trimmed to its CDR3 DNA, 45 bases read in frame from base 1. Relative to germline, V is missing 0 bases and J is missing 2 bases, with 5 bases of the junction outside any gene match. Looking up the germline V gene yields CDR1 SGHRS and CDR2 YFSETQ. Overall study results and their limits: How much clinical and demographic metadata was included differed by source and by participant, and the metadata was provided uncurated.

In the prospective study, participants were 18 to 89 years old, resided in fewer than 25 geographic areas of the United States, and were enrolled through a virtual design. To assign participants to cohorts, the prospective study relied on clinical history that participants themselves reported in a screening survey and a study questionnaire. For ImmuneRACE Cohort 3, a participant was defined as recovered based on two consecutive negative NP/OP PCR tests, clearance by a healthcare professional, or resolution of symptoms. In the prospective study, mobile phlebotomists collected whole blood, serum and a nasopharyngeal or oropharyngeal swab from each participant. Prospective study participants could optionally give additional blood draws and questionnaires over an approximately two-month period. Before DNA extraction, blood samples from the prospective study were shipped at room temperature or frozen.

The immunoSEQ Assay, a bias-controlled multiplex PCR, was used to amplify TCRbeta CDR3 regions from genomic DNA. In the source study's methods: Nucleated cell counts per sample were estimated from amplification of reference gene primers within the assay. To quantify the absolute abundance of each unique TCRbeta CDR3 rearrangement, sequence reads were collapsed and filtered. For each sample, productive Simpson clonality was calculated as the square root of Simpson's diversity index over productive rearrangements. Held by TCRdb, this immuneACCESS table contains in-frame sequences only and omits some clones. Under half of the omission traces to an unresolved V gene where checked; the cause of the rest is unknown. Clone size and the V and J calls come from that table; the DNA yielded D and trimming. This sample lists about 280,000 clones; around 85% were detected once. Of the sample, about 2.5% is held by the ten largest clones.

The receptor was isolated from a woman between 45 and 65 years old who had recovered from COVID-19. The sample was PBMCs or T cells enriched from blood (not recorded which). This chain is built from TRBV5-1 and TRBJ2-7, with 7 bases aligning to TRBD2. The DNA reads TGCGCCAGCAGCTTGGACCCGGGGGGACCCTACGAGCAGTACTTC. Translated, this gives CASSLDPGGPYEQYF. When the CDR3 is completed using the reference TRBV5-1 and TRBJ2-7 genes on either side, the full variable domain is KAGVTQTPRYLIKTRGQQVTLSCSPISGHRSVSWYQQTPGQGLQFLFEYFSETQRNKGNFPGRFSGRQFSNSRSEMNVSTLELGDSALYLCASSLDPGGPYEQYFGPGTRLTVT.